This T cell receptor beta chain derives from a study of blood T cells in healthy people across ages. Points from the study as a whole: The unsorted PBMCs prevented any conclusive comparison of naive versus antigen-experienced cells. Unknown donor CMV status possibly confounded expanded clonotype changes.

A second 7 to 11 cycle PCR used barcoded and J-beta primers. Every sample gave at least 3 million paired-end reads containing CDR3. TCRdb reprocessed the 5' RACE reads with MiXCR, giving one entry per CDR3 protein. The sample has about 770,000 distinct CDR3 sequences, around 43% seen once; the top ten hold about a fifth. The CDR3 runs to 12 residues. Per the germline V gene, CDR1 is MNHEY and CDR2 is SVGAGI. Trimming removed 5 bases from V and 12 bases from J, with 14 bases in between. About this clonotype itself: Antigen specificity is unknown.

The chain links TRBV6-5 to TRBJ2-1; perhaps TRBD1 as D (5 bases). This clonotype was obtained from a man aged 55 to 70 in good health. The sequenced sample was blood. In DNA, the CDR3 is TGTGCCAGCAGTGGTACAGGCCCCTCGCAGTTCTTC. Its protein product is CASSGTGPSQFF.